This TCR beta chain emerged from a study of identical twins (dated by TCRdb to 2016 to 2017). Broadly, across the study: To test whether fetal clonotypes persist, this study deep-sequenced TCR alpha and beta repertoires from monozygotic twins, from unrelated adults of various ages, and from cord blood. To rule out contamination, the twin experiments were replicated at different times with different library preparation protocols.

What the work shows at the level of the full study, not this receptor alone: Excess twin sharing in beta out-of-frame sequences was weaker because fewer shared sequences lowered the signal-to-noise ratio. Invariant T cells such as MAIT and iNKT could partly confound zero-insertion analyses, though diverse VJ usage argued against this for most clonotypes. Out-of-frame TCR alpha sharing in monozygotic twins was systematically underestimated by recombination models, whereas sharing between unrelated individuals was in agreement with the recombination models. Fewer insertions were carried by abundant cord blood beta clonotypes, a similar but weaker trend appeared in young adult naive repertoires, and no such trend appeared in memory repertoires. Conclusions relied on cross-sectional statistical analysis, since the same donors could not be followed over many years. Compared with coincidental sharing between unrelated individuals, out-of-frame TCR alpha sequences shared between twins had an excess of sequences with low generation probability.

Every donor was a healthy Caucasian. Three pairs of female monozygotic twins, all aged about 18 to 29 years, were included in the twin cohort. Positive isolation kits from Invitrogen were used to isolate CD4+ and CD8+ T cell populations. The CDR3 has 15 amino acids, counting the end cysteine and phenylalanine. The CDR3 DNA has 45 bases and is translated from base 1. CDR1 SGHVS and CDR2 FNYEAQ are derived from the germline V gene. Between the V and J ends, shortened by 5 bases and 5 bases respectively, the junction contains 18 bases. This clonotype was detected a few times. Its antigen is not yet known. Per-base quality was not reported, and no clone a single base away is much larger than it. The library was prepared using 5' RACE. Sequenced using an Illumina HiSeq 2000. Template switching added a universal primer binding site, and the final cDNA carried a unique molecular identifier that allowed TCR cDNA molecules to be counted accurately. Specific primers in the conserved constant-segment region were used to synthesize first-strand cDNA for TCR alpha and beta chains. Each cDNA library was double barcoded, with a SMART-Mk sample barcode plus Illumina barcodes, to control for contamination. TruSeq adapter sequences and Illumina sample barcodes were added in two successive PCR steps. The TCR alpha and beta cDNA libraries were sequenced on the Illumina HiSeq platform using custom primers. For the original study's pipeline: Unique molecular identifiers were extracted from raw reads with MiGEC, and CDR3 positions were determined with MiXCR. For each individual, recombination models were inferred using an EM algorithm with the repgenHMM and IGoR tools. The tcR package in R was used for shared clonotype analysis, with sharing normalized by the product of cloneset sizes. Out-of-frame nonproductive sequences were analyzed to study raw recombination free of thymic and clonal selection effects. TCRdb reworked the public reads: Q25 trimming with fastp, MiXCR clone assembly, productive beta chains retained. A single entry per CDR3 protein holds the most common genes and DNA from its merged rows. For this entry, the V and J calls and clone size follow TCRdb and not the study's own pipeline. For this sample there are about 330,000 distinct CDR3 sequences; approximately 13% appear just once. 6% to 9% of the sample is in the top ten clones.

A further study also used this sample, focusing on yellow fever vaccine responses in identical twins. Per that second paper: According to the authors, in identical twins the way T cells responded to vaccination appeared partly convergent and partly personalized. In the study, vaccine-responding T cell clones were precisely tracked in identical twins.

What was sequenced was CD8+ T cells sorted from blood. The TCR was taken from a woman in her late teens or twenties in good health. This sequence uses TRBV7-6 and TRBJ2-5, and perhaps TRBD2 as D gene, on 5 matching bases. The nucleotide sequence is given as TGTGCCAGCAGCCCGACTACCTGGGAGAGGGAGACCCAGTACTTC. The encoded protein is CASSPTTWERETQYF.